The sequence of this T cell receptor beta chain was determined in a study of blood T cell repertoires in COVID-19. Turning to the study itself: From T cells, B-cell-depleted T cells, or PBMCs came the material, which was cDNA or gDNA.

Sequencing was performed with immunoSEQ multiplex PCR; in TCRdb, only in-frame clones are kept and a portion is missing. The repertoire consists of about 330,000 clones, with around 87% occurring once and the leading ten covering about 5.4%. Cohort allocation depended upon clinical history that participants reported. Two negative PCRs, clearance, or symptom resolution had been documented for recovered Cohort 3 donors. The CDR3 loop spans 14 amino acids. Germline CDR1 is ENHRY and CDR2 is SYGVKD. The V gene lost 6 bases and the J gene lost 0 bases, with 8 bases spanning the gap. Material for sequencing was PBMCs or T cells enriched from blood (not recorded which). This TCR was sampled from a woman aged 25 to 39 who had recovered from COVID-19. The chain couples TRBV10-3 to TRBJ1-4; D is uncertain. For the CDR3, the DNA is TGTGCCATCAGCCGCCAGGCAACTAATGAAAAACTGTTTTTT. Amino acid sequence: CAISRQATNEKLFF.